Listed below are T cell receptor beta chains from one sample, sequenced in a study of blood T cell repertoires in COVID-19. Repertoires were generated with immunoSEQ multiplex PCR, while TCRdb's copy carries only in-frame clones and drops some. Here the sample spans a few hundred thousand clones, roughly 85% being singletons. The sample comprised PBMCs or T cells enriched from blood (not recorded which). These receptors came from a woman between 50 and 59 years old who had been exposed to COVID-19. Each CDR3 is given with its conserved first and last residue. D genes are given only for firm matches. Not all rows give a size; the values are once, few, many and, for expanded clones, a class.

-,TRBV18,-,TRBJ2-5,CASSLVTAPEETQYF,TGTGCCAGCTCACTTGTGACAGCGCCTGAAGAGACCCAGTACTTC
-,TRBV28,-,TRBJ1-3,CASSSLIVTSSGNTIYF,TGTGCCAGCAGTTCCCTGATCGTCACCAGCTCTGGAAACACCATATATTTT
-,TRBV5-1,-,TRBJ1-4,CASSLGSNLYEKLFF,TGCGCCAGCAGCTTGGGGTCAAACTTGTATGAAAAACTGTTTTTT
few,TRBV18,-,TRBJ2-3,CASSPLRGDTQYF,TGTGCCAGCTCACCACTACGGGGAGATACGCAGTATTTT
-,TRBV29-1,-,TRBJ1-1,CSVSGSLNTEAFF,TGCAGCGTTTCTGGCTCCCTGAACACTGAAGCTTTCTTT
-,TRBV9,TRBD1,TRBJ1-1,CASSDKVRQGETEAFF,TGTGCCAGCAGCGATAAAGTGCGACAGGGAGAAACTGAAGCTTTCTTT
-,TRBV24-1,TRBD2,TRBJ2-1,CATSDFGKAGGARGEQFF,TGTGCCACCAGTGATTTTGGGAAAGCGGGGGGCGCCCGGGGTGAGCAGTTCTTC
-,TRBV20-1,-,TRBJ1-1,CSASRQFTEAFF,TGCAGTGCTAGTAGACAGTTCACTGAAGCTTTCTTT
once,TRBV29-1,-,TRBJ1-1,CSVDLTGLNTEAFF,TGCAGCGTAGATTTAACAGGGTTGAACACTGAAGCTTTCTTT
-,TRBV11-2,-,TRBJ2-1,CASSLGRRVLVSEEQFF,TGTGCCAGCAGCTTAGGGAGGAGGGTTCTGGTGAGCGAAGAGCAGTTCTTC
-,TRBV7-9,-,TRBJ1-2,CASSLEGRGGYTF,TGTGCCAGCAGCTTAGAGGGCAGGGGTGGCTACACCTTC
-,TRBV4-1,TRBD1,TRBJ1-2,CASSKRDSGNYGYTF,TGCGCCAGCAGCAAAAGGGACAGCGGGAACTATGGCTACACCTTC
-,TRBV6-4,TRBD1,TRBJ1-2,CASPRWTGEGYGYTF,TGTGCCAGCCCAAGGTGGACAGGGGAGGGCTATGGCTACACCTTC
-,TRBV6-5,-,TRBJ1-3,CASSYGGVRSGNTIYF,TGTGCCAGCAGTTACGGGGGGGTGAGGTCTGGAAACACCATATATTTT
-,TRBV23-1,TRBD1,TRBJ1-6,CASSQERTGGTSSYNSPLHF,TGCGCCAGCAGTCAGGAGAGGACAGGGGGAACTAGCTCCTATAATTCACCCCTCCACTTT
-,TRBV19,-,TRBJ2-5,CASSPGRGETQYF,TGTGCCAGTAGTCCTGGCCGGGGGGAGACCCAGTACTTC
-,TRBV5-1,TRBD1,TRBJ2-6,CASSFTGGPSSGANVLTF,TGCGCCAGCAGCTTTACAGGGGGACCTAGCTCTGGGGCCAACGTCCTGACTTTC
-,TRBV19,TRBD1,TRBJ2-5,CASSMGGPGGFQETQYF,TGTGCCAGTAGTATGGGGGGACCAGGGGGCTTCCAAGAGACCCAGTACTTC
-,TRBV19,TRBD1,TRBJ1-1,CASSKPGGVEAFF,TGTGCCAGTTCCAAACCAGGGGGCGTCGAAGCTTTCTTT
-,TRBV30,-,TRBJ1-2,CAWSGPLGGVYTF,TGTGCCTGGAGTGGCCCATTGGGGGGTGTCTACACCTTC
-,TRBV18,TRBD1,TRBJ1-1,CASSPQGAFGSSTEAFF,TGTGCCAGCTCACCTCAGGGGGCGTTTGGGTCGTCCACTGAAGCTTTCTTT
-,TRBV7-2,TRBD1,TRBJ1-2,CASGRNKHQGAGGYTF,TGTGCCAGCGGTCGAAATAAACACCAGGGGGCAGGGGGCTACACCTTC
-,TRBV7-8,-,TRBJ1-3,CASSLSLSGNTIYF,TGTGCCAGCAGCTTATCTCTCTCTGGAAACACCATATATTTT
-,TRBV2,TRBD2,TRBJ2-5,CASSEAFSGAETQYF,TGTGCCAGCAGTGAAGCTTTTAGCGGGGCCGAGACCCAGTACTTC
-,TRBV10-3,-,TRBJ1-1,CAISDGQGLDTEAFF,TGTGCCATCAGTGATGGGCAGGGGTTGGACACTGAAGCTTTCTTT
-,TRBV2,TRBD1,TRBJ1-2,CASSRDRAANYGYTF,TGTGCCAGCAGTAGGGACAGGGCAGCTAACTATGGCTACACCTTC
-,TRBV3-1/TRBV3-2,TRBD1,TRBJ1-6,CASSQVYRRGRMLASPLHF,TGTGCCAGCAGCCAAGTTTATCGGAGGGGGCGCATGCTGGCGTCACCCCTCCACTTT
-,TRBV28,-,TRBJ1-1,CASSPTGFGTEAFF,TGTGCCAGCAGCCCGACAGGCTTCGGGACTGAAGCTTTCTTT
few,TRBV21-1,-,TRBJ1-5,CASSKEEPRIYPNQPQHF,TGTGCCAGCAGCAAAGAAGAGCCCCGAATATACCCCAATCAGCCCCAGCATTTT
-,TRBV4-2,-,TRBJ1-1,CASSPEAIFTGTEAFF,TGTGCCAGCAGCCCCGAGGCAATTTTTACGGGAACTGAAGCTTTCTTT
-,TRBV5-4,TRBD2,TRBJ2-5,CASSITSGGQETQYF,TGTGCCAGCAGCATAACTAGCGGGGGCCAAGAGACCCAGTACTTC
once,TRBV2,-,TRBJ1-1,CASGSFLMNTEAFF,TGTGCCAGCGGCAGTTTCTTGATGAACACTGAAGCTTTCTTT
-,TRBV11-2,-,TRBJ2-2,CASMPQGSTGELFF,TGTGCCAGCATGCCTCAGGGGAGTACCGGGGAGCTGTTTTTT
-,TRBV28,-,TRBJ1-5,CASSLGGRWPQHF,TGTGCCAGCAGTTTAGGGGGGAGATGGCCCCAGCATTTT
-,TRBV5-1,-,TRBJ2-1,CATSPRVSSYNEQFF,TGCGCCACCTCGCCCCGGGTTAGCTCCTACAATGAGCAGTTCTTC
-,TRBV9,TRBD2,TRBJ2-7,CANLTSGVYEQYF,TGTGCCAATCTAACTAGCGGGGTATACGAGCAGTACTTC
-,TRBV7-9,TRBD1,TRBJ2-3,CASSLSTGGTGLTDTQYF,TGTGCCAGCAGCCTATCAACAGGGGGCACGGGTCTCACAGATACGCAGTATTTT
-,TRBV7-7,-,TRBJ2-2,CASSLFHGSNTGELFF,TGTGCCAGCAGCTTATTCCACGGTTCGAACACCGGGGAGCTGTTTTTT
-,TRBV7-2,-,TRBJ1-2,CASSVRGTFSLGVGTF,TGTGCCAGCAGCGTAAGGGGGACCTTCTCACTTGGCGTAGGGACCTTC
once,TRBV3-1/TRBV3-2,TRBD2,TRBJ2-3,CASSQTSGGTDTQYF,TGTGCCAGCAGCCAAACCAGCGGGGGAACAGATACGCAGTATTTT
-,TRBV5-1,-,TRBJ1-3,CASSSSGQSGNTIYF,TGCGCCAGCAGCTCCTCGGGTCAGTCTGGAAACACCATATATTTT
-,TRBV19,TRBD1,TRBJ1-1,CASSRSTGSSTEAFF,TGTGCCAGTAGTAGATCGACAGGGTCTAGCACTGAAGCTTTCTTT
-,TRBV30,-,TRBJ2-7,CAWSNRTNYEQYF,TGTGCCTGGAGTAACAGAACCAACTACGAGCAGTACTTC
-,TRBV2,TRBD1,TRBJ1-5,CASSEAGDRAQPQHF,TGTGCCAGCAGTGAAGCCGGGGACAGGGCTCAGCCCCAGCATTTT
-,TRBV18,TRBD1,TRBJ1-3,CASSPDVPGQNSGNTIYF,TGTGCCAGCTCACCAGACGTACCGGGACAGAACTCTGGAAACACCATATATTTT